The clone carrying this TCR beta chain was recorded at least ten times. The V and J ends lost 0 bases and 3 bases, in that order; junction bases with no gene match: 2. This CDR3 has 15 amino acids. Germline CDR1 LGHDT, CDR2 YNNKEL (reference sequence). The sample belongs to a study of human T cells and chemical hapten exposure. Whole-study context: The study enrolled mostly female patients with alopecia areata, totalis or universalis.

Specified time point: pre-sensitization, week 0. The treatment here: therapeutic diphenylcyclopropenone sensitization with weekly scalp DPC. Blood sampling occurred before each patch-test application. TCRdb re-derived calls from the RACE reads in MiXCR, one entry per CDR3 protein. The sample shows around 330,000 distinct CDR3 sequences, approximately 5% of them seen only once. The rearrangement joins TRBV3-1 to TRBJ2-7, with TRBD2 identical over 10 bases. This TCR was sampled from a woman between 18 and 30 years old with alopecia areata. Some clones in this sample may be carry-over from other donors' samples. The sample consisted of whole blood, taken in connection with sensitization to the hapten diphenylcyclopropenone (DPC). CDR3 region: CASSQESSGGYEQYF. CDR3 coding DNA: TGTGCCAGCAGCCAAGAGTCTAGCGGGGGCTACGAGCAGTACTTC.